This T cell receptor beta chain was obtained from a study of control samples from healthy donors and cancer patients. The CDR3 loop spans 14 amino acids. CDR1 and CDR2 from the germline V gene are SGHNT and YYREEE (reference sequence). Trimming took 1 base from V and 2 from J, leaving 9 bases between them. The data were produced by immunoSEQ multiplex PCR, yet TCRdb's version contains in-frame clones alone and is incomplete. The sample yields over 200,000 clones, over 75% seen once. The chain joins TRBV5-4 to TRBJ2-5, with D possibly being TRBD1 or TRBD2 (6 bases each). The material sequenced was PBMCs. This TCR was sampled from a woman aged 60 to 75 with lung cancer. The CDR3 region has the DNA TGTGCCAGCAGCTTGTGGGGGGCTCAAGAGACCCAGTACTTC. Its protein product is CASSLWGAQETQYF.